The 20 T cell receptor beta chains given below trace back to one sample, sequenced in a study of blood T cells in healthy people across ages (dated by TCRdb to the mid-2010s). Receptor libraries were prepared by 5' RACE. TCRdb names Illumina HiSeq 2500 as the instrument used. The second PCR ran for about 6 to 12 cycles and used a J-beta primer mix along with a sample-barcoded 5' primer. Starting from the raw public reads, TCRdb applied fastp trimming at Q25, assembled clones with MiXCR and retained in-frame beta chains. Identical CDR3 protein sequences are pooled into one entry, listed with their most common genes and DNA. The sample has more than 800,000 distinct CDR3 sequences on record, 29% of them singletons. 17% of the sample comes from the top ten. Input material: blood. Receptor source: a woman of 80 years or more in good health.

This clonotype was counted at least ten times. The J gene is TRBJ1-2, the V gene TRBV4-1, with D unclear. The CDR3 extends over 15 amino acids. Trimming took off 0 bases at V and 6 bases at J, with 14 bases between the two ends. CDR1 MGHRA and CDR2 YSYEKL come from the germline V gene. The CDR3 here is CASSQDVIRQDGYTF. The DNA for the CDR3 is TGCGCCAGCAGCCAAGATGTTATTAGGCAGGATGGCTACACCTTC.

In the case of this clonotype: A read error may explain this, as a much larger clone is one base away. The V call is TRBV7-9, the J call TRBJ2-3; TRBD2 matches 9 bases. Germline-derived CDR1 and CDR2 are SEHNR and FQNEAQ (reference sequence). This CDR3 is built from 15 residues. The junction had 9 bases not matched to a gene; V was cut back by 7 bases and J by 4 bases. In nucleotides, the CDR3 is TGTGCCAGCAAAGCTAGCGGGGCCAGCGCAGATACGCAGTATTTT. This codes for CASKASGASADTQYF.

In DNA, the CDR3 is TGTGCCAGCACCCGGCCTCCGGGAGGGCGGTTTTTT. Its translation: CASTRPPGGRFF. This chain uses TRBV28 with TRBJ2-2; 8 bases line up with TRBD2. This CDR3 contains 12 residues. V was pared by 7 bases and J by 16 bases, with 11 bases of the junction left unmatched. Per germline, CDR1 MDHEN and CDR2 SYDVKM.

This clonotype came up many times. The chain uses TRBV27 and TRBJ2-7; 7 bases are shared with TRBD1. The V gene end was trimmed by 8 bases and the J gene end by 2 bases; junction bases not matched to a gene: 12. Germline V gene sequence: CDR1 MNHEY, CDR2 SMNVEV (reference sequence). This CDR3 contains 15 residues. The CDR3, as DNA: TGTGCCAGCCGGTACAGGGGTGAAGGACCCTACGAGCAGTACTTC. Translating gives CASRYRGEGPYEQYF.

There are many counts of this clonotype. This chain connects TRBV14 to TRBJ2-1; TRBD1 or TRBD2 may be the D gene (5 bases each). This CDR3 is built from 17 residues. Germline assignment: CDR1 SGHDN and CDR2 FVKESK. V lost 4 bases and J lost 4, with 20 bases in between. The CDR3 nucleotides read TGTGCCAGCAGCCCGGTTAGGAAGGCGTGGGGGTACAATGAGCAGTTCTTC. This gives the protein CASSPVRKAWGYNEQFF.

The V call is TRBV6-2 or TRBV6-3, the J call TRBJ2-2; TRBD2 matches at 8 bases. CDR1 and CDR2 (germline): MNHEY, SVGEGT. This CDR3 has 17 amino acids. V shed 6 bases, J shed 4 bases, and the junction held 13 bases outside the gene matches. CDR3 in amino acids: CASRRPGLDSGTGELFF. CDR3 DNA: TGTGCCAGCAGGCGACCGGGACTAGATTCCGGCACCGGGGAGCTGTTTTTT.

This clonotype was found many times. The CDR3 region is CASSDRSLGKFYEQYF. Written as DNA, the CDR3 is TGTGCCAGCAGCGACCGTTCTTTGGGGAAGTTCTACGAGCAGTACTTC. V gene TRBV6-1 combines with J gene TRBJ2-7; no firm D call. The CDR3 is made up of 16 amino acids. Deletions cut 6 bases from V and 3 bases from J, with 21 bases between. Germline V gene data show CDR1 as MNHNS and CDR2 as SASEGT.

There are many counts of this clonotype. The rearrangement joins TRBV7-9 to TRBJ2-5; 9 nucleotides match TRBD2. V shed 3 bases and J 3 bases; nucleotides not matched to a gene: 8. CDR1 and CDR2 (germline): SEHNR, FQNEAQ (reference sequence). CDR3 size: 16 residues. The CDR3 nucleotides are TGTGCCAGCAGCTTTGTTAGCGGGGGATTCAAAGAGACCCAGTACTTC. Translation gives CASSFVSGGFKETQYF.

This clonotype was recorded at least ten times. V gene TRBV21-1 combines with J gene TRBJ2-3; the D segment call TRBD1 is taken from the table without a DNA check. TRBV21-1 is a listed pseudogene. The CDR3 is 16 amino acids. CDR3 in amino acids: CASSKGDRGIPDTQYF. The CDR3 coding sequence is TGTGCCAGCAGCAAAGGGGACAGGGGAATTCCAGATACGCAGTATTTT.

The J gene is TRBJ2-1, the V gene TRBV12-3 or TRBV12-4; TRBD2 might be the D (5 bases). The CDR3 is 13 residues long. Trimming removed 0 bases at V and 9 bases at J, with 9 bases between. CDR3 nucleotides: TGTGCCAGCAGTTTAGCCCACGGAGGTGAGCAGTTCTTC. It codes for CASSLAHGGEQFF.

The V and J genes are TRBV2 and TRBJ1-5; the D gene is possibly TRBD1 (6 bases). Germline CDR1 is SNHLY and CDR2 is FYNNEI. V was trimmed by 6 bases and J by 3 bases, leaving 15 bases between them. The length of the CDR3 is 15 residues. CDR3 nucleotide sequence: TGTGCCAGCAGAGACCCCACAGGGATCAATCAGCCCCAGCATTTT. Translating gives CASRDPTGINQPQHF.

This clonotype was counted at least ten times. This sequence joins TRBV5-5 and TRBJ2-1; 8 nucleotides align to TRBD1. This CDR3 contains 16 residues. Trimming took 4 bases from V and 7 from J; bases not matched to a gene: 13. Germline lookup yields CDR1 SGHKS and CDR2 YYEKEE (reference sequence). CDR3 loop: CASSGAWTTGGNEQFF. As DNA, the CDR3 is TGTGCCAGCAGCGGGGCATGGACAACAGGGGGGAATGAGCAGTTCTTC.

With regard to this clonotype: A single base separates this from a much larger clone, so it may be a read error. The chain combines TRBV3-1 with TRBJ2-1; the match to TRBD2 covers 12 bases. The DNA end favors TRBJ2-7, so the J call may be wrong. The CDR3 totals 17 residues. Per the germline V gene, CDR1 is LGHDT and CDR2 is YNNKEL (reference sequence). The CDR3: CASSHYPGLAGNNEQYF. CDR3 nucleotide sequence: TGTGCCAGCAGCCATTATCCAGGACTAGCGGGGAACAATGAGCAGTACTTC.

This clonotype has only a few counts. J is TRBJ1-2 and V is TRBV27, with a weak D call TRBD1 (5 bases). The germline V gene encodes CDR1 MNHEY and CDR2 SMNVEV (reference sequence). CDR3 size: 15 residues. Trimming shortened V by 3 bases and J by 7 bases, and 18 bases separated the two germline ends. This chain's CDR3 is CASSFRQRSEGGYTF. The CDR3 DNA reads TGTGCCAGCAGTTTTAGACAGCGCTCTGAGGGTGGCTACACCTTC.

The sample holds a few counts of this clonotype. This sequence may be a read error, since a much larger clone differs from it by one base. The V call is TRBV20-1, the J call TRBJ2-7; no clear D. The CDR3 loop spans 14 amino acids. Germline CDR1 and CDR2: DFQATT and SNEGSKA (reference sequence). V lost 6 bases and J lost 7, with 22 bases in between. The CDR3 nucleotides are TGCAGTGCCAAAACCATTCGGCGCTACAATGAGCAGTACTTC. Amino acid sequence: CSAKTIRRYNEQYF.

This clonotype was seen only a few times. This chain connects TRBV7-2 to TRBJ1-4, with TRBD1 identical over 8 bases. Germline-derived CDR1 and CDR2 are SGHTA and FQGNSA. The CDR3 runs 13 residues. Germline trimming cut 5 bases from V and 7 bases from J; bases unmatched to any gene: 3. For the CDR3, the DNA is TGTGCCAGCAGCCCCACAGGGGGTGAAAAACTGTTTTTT. Translating it yields CASSPTGGEKLFF.

In this sample, this clonotype turned up many times. The chain uses TRBV20-1 and TRBJ2-1; 9 bases align to TRBD2. The ends lost 0 bases at V and 10 bases at J; junction bases unmatched: 10. In germline, CDR1 is DFQATT, CDR2 SNEGSKA (reference sequence). The CDR3 has 15 amino acids. CDR3 amino acids: CSARDTPGLAREQFF. The CDR3 DNA follows: TGCAGTGCTAGAGATACTCCGGGACTAGCTCGGGAGCAGTTCTTC.

In this sample, this clonotype turned up a few times. V and J are TRBV6-2 or TRBV6-3 and TRBJ1-2; D is perhaps TRBD1 (5 bases). The ends were cut back, 10 bases at V and 3 bases at J, with 21 bases in the middle. The CDR3 totals 15 residues. Per the germline V gene, CDR1 is MNHEY and CDR2 is SVGEGT. The CDR3 is CATAGSGGIDYGYTF. CDR3 DNA sequence: TGTGCCACCGCTGGTTCGGGGGGTATCGACTATGGCTACACCTTC.

This clonotype turned up a few times. A much larger clone differs by one base, so this may be a read error. The genes are TRBV12-3 or TRBV12-4 and TRBJ2-3; 8 nucleotides agree with TRBD1. After removal of 5 bases from V and 3 bases from J, the junction contained 7 bases not matched to a gene. The CDR3 has 15 amino acids. CDR3 protein: CASSTGQGATDTQYF. The CDR3 DNA follows: TGTGCCAGCAGTACTGGACAGGGTGCGACAGATACGCAGTATTTT.

The sample holds many counts of this clonotype. The rearrangement joins TRBV10-3 to TRBJ2-3; D ambiguous. From germline, CDR1 is ENHRY and CDR2 SYGVKD. V was clipped by 4 bases and J by 1 base, with 6 bases between them. The CDR3 has 13 residues. The CDR3 here is CAISVEGTDTQYF. The CDR3 DNA is TGTGCCATCAGTGTAGAGGGCACAGATACGCAGTATTTT.